In this sample, the clone carrying this TCR beta chain turned up a few times. The antigen is undetermined. This specimen belongs to a study of Graves' ophthalmopathy and Graves' hyperthyroidism. Study findings and constraints: Blood also held most thyroid clonotypes expanded above 0.001 frequency. With 70.59% sensitivity and approximately 72% specificity, the model predicted ophthalmopathy progression.

This CDR3 contains 15 residues. The V gene lost 0 bases and the J gene lost 8 bases, with 16 bases spanning the gap. CDR1 is SGHVS, CDR2 FQNEAQ, per germline. From RNA, the CDR3 regions of TCR beta chains were amplified and sequenced. First-round RT-PCR employed HTBI primers, with a second-round multiplex PCR after it. From the multiplex PCR reads, TCRdb called clonotypes with MiXCR, one entry per CDR3 protein. The sample includes about 700,000 distinct CDR3 sequences, around 40% of them seen just once. Sequences were obtained from peripheral blood. The chain couples TRBV7-8 to TRBJ1-2, with D perhaps matching TRBD1 (6 bases). This TCR was sampled from an adult man with Graves' ophthalmopathy. The CDR3 DNA follows: TGTGCCAGCAGCTTAGCGCAGCACAGGGAGGGCGGCTACACCTTC. Amino acids: CASSLAQHREGGYTF.